Reported below is one T cell receptor (beta chain). The antigen is unknown. This record belongs to a study of cytomegalovirus exposure and HLA in healthy donors. Looking at the study overall: About 85 million unique TCR sequences came from HLA-typed donors in an early release.

Study results and limitations: Several of the most significant clusters appeared linked to common viral pathogens, based on a later analysis. A previous analysis found most TCR beta V segments productive roughly 87% or roughly 30% of the time.

Use of 60 Vbeta and 13 Jbeta primers characterized the PCR. The assay was immunoSEQ multiplex PCR, and TCRdb's table has in-frame clones only and misses some. This table holds about 180,000 clones, 80% found once. The donors, nominally healthy at sampling, likely had unrecorded immune exposures. There are 15 residues in the CDR3. Trimming removed 0 bases from V and 6 bases from J; junction bases left unmatched: 5. CDR1 and CDR2 (germline): SEHNR, FQNEAQ (reference sequence). The receptor's source is a woman aged 25 to 39 in good health and CMV-seronegative. This chain links TRBV7-9 with TRBJ2-1; 7 bases align to TRBD1. Sequencing used PBMCs. In nucleotides, the CDR3 is TGTGCCAGCAGCTTAGCACAGGGGTTCGTCAATGAGCAGTTCTTC. The encoded protein is CASSLAQGFVNEQFF.